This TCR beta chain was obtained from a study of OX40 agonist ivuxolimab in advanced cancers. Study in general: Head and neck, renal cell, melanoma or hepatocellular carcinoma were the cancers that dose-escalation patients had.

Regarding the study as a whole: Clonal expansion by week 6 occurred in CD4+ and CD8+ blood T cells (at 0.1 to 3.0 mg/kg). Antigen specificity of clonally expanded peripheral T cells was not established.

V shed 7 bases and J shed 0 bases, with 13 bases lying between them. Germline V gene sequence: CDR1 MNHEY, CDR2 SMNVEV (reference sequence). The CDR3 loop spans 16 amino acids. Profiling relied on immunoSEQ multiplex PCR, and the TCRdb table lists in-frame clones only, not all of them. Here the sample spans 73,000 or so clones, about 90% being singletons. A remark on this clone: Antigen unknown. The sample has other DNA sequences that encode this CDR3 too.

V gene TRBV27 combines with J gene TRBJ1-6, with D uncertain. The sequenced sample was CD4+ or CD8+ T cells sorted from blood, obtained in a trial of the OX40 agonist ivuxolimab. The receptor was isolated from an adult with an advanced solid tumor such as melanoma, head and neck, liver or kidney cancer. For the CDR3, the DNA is TGTGCCAGCACTCCTCGAGGGAGCTCCTATAATTCACCCCTCCACTTT. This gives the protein CASTPRGSSYNSPLHF.